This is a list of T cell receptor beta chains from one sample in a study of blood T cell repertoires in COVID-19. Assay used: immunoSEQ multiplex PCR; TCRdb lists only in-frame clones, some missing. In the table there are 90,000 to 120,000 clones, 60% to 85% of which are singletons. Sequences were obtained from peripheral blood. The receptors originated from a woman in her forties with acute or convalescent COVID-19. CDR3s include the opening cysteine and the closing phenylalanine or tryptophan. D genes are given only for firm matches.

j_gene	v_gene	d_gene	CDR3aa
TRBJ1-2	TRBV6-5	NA	CASNDPRTNYGYTF
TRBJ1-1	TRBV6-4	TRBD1	CASSASTGTGTEAFF
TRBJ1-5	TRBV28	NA	CASTPQFAQPQHF
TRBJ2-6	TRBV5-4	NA	CASSFGQPGANVLTF
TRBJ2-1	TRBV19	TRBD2	CASAKTVAGGLTYNEQFF
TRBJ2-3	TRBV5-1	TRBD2	CASSLAGSGTPGDTQYF
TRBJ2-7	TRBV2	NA	CASSESQGGAYEQYF
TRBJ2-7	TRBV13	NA	CASTQLGGARSSYEQYF
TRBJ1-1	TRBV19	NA	CASRTGKNTEAFF
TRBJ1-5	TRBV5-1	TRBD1	CASSQGTGDRSNQPQHF
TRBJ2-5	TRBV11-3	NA	CASSHPGLQETQYF
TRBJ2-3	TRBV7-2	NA	CASRNQGTDTQYF
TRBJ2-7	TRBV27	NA	CASANHYEQYF